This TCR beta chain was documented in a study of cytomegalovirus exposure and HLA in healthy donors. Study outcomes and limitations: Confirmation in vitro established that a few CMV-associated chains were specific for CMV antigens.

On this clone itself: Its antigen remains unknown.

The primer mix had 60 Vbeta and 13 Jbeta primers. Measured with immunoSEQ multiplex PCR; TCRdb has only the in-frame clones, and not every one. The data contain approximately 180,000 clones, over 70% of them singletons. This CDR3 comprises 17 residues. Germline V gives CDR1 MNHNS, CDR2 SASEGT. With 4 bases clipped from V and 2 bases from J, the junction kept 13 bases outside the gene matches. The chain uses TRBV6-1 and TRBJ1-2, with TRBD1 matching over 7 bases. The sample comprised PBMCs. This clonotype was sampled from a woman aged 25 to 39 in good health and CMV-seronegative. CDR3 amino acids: CASSGVRRQGANYGYTF. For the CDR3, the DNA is TGTGCCAGCAGTGGAGTGAGGAGACAGGGTGCCAACTATGGCTACACCTTC.